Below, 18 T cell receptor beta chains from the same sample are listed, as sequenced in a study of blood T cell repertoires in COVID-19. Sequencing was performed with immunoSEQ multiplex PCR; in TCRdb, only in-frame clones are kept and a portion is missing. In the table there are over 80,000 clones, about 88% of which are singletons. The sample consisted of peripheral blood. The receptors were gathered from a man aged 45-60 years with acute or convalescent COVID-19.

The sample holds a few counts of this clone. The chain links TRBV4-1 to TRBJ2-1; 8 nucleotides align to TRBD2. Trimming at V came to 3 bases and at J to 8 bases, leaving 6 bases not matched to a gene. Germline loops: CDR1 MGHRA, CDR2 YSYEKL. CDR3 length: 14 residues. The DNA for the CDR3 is TGCGCCAGCAGCCATCCGGGACTAGGCTATGAGCAGTTCTTC. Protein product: CASSHPGLGYEQFF.

DNA of the CDR3: TGCGCCAGCAGCCAACAGCCTAGAGCCCCCGGGGAGCTGTTTTTT. This translates into CASSQQPRAPGELFF. This chain joins TRBV4-1 and TRBJ2-2; D gene unclear. CDR3 size: 15 residues. V was clipped by 2 bases and J by 6 bases, with 13 bases between them. Germline-derived CDR1 and CDR2 are MGHRA and YSYEKL.

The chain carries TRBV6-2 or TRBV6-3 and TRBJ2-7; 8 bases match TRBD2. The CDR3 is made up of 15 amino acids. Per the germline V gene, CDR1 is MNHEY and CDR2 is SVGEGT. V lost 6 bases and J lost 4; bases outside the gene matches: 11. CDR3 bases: TGTGCCAGCAGCGATAGTCGGGGGGGCCGGTACGAGCAGTACGTC. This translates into CASSDSRGGRYEQYV.

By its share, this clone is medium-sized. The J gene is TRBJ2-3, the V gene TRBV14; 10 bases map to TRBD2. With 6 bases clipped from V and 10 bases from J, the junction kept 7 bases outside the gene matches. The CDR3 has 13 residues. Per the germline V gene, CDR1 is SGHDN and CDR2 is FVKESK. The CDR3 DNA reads TGTGCCAGCAGACCAAGTGGGACTAGCGCGCAGTATTTT. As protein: CASRPSGTSAQYF.

This chain's CDR3 is CSVHGQNYGYTF. The CDR3 coding sequence is TGCAGCGTCCATGGACAGAACTATGGCTACACCTTC. The chain uses TRBV29-1 and TRBJ1-2; the D gene is possibly TRBD1 (6 bases). The CDR3 is 12 residues long. Germline CDR1 is SQVTM and CDR2 is ANQGSEA. V dropped 6 bases and J dropped 2 bases, with 10 bases sitting between them. Full variable domain (remainder filled in from reference TRBV29-1 and TRBJ1-2): SAVISQKPSRDICQRGTSLTIQCQVDSQVTMMFWYRQQPGQSLTLIATANQGSEATYESGFVIDKFPISRPNLTFSTLTVSNMSPEDSSIYLCSVHGQNYGYTFGSGTRLTVV.

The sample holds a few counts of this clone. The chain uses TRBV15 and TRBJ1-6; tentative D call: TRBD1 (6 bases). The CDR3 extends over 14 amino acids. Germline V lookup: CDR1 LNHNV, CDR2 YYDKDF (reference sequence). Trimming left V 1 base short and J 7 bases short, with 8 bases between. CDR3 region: CATSRGQANSPLHF. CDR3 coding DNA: TGTGCCACCAGCAGAGGACAGGCCAATTCACCCCTCCACTTT.

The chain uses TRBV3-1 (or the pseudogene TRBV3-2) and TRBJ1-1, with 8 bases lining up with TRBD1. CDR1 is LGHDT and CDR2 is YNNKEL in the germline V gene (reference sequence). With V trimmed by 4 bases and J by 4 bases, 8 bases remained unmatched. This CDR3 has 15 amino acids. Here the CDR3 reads CASSRGTGQGTEAFF. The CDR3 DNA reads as TGTGCCAGCAGCCGCGGTACAGGACAGGGCACTGAAGCTTTCTTT.

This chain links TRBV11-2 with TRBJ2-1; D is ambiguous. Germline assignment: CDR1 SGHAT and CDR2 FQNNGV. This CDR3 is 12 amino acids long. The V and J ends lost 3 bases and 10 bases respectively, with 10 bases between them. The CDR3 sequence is CASSFQRREQFF. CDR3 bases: TGTGCCAGCAGCTTCCAGCGCCGGGAGCAGTTCTTC.

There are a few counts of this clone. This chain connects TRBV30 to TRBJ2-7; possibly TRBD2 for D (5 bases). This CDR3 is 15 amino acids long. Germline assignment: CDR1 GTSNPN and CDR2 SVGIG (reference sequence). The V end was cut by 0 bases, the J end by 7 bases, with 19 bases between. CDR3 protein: CAWSVVRNKPGEQYV. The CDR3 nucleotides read TGTGCCTGGAGTGTGGTCAGAAACAAGCCGGGAGAGCAGTACGTC.

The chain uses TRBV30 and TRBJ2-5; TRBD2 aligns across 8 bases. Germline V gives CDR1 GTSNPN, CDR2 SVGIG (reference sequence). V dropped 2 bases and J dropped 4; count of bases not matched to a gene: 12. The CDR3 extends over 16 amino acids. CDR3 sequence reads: CAWSTGGPGGAETQYF. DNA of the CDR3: TGTGCCTGGAGTACCGGGGGTCCCGGGGGGGCAGAGACCCAGTACTTC.

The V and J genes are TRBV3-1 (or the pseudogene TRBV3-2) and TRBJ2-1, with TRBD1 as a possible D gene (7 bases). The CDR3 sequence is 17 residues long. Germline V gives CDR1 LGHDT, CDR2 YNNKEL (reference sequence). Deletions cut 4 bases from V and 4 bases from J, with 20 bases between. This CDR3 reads CASSLVFRGAKYNEQFF. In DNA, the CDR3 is TGTGCCAGCAGCCTTGTTTTCAGGGGGGCGAAATACAATGAGCAGTTCTTC.

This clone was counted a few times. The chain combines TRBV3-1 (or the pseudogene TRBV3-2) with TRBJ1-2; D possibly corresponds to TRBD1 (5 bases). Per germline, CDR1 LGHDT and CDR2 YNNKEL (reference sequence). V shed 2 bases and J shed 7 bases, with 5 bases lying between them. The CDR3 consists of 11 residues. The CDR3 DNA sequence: TGTGCCAGCAGCCAACAGGGTGGCTACACCTTC. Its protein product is CASSQQGGYTF.

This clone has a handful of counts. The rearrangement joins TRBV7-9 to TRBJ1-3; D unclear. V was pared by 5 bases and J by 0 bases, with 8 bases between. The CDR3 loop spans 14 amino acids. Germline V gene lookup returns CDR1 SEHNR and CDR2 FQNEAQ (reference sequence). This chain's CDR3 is CASSPRVSGNTIYF. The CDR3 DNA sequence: TGTGCCAGCAGCCCCCGGGTCTCTGGAAACACCATATATTTT.

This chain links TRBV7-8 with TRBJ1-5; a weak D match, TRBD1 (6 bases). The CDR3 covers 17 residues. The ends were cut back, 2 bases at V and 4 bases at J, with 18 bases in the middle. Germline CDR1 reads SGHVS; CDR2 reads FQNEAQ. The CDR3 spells CASSLLRGARSNQPQHF. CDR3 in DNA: TGTGCCAGCAGCTTACTCCGGGGGGCGCGTAGTAATCAGCCCCAGCATTTT.

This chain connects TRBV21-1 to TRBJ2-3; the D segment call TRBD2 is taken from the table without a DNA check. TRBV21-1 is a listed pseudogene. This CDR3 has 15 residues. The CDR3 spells CASSKFATSTDTQYF. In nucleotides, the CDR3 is TGTGCCAGCAGCAAGTTTGCTACTAGCACAGATACGCAGTATTTT.

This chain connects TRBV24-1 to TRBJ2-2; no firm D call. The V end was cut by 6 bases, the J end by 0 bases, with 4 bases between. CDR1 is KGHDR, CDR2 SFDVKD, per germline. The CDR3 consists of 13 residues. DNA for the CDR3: TGTGCCACCAGTCAGTCGAACACCGGGGAGCTGTTTTTT. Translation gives CATSQSNTGELFF.

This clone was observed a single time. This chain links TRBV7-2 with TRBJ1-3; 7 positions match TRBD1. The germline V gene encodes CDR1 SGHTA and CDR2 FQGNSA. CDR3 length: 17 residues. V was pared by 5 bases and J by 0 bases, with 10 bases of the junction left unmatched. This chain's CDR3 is CASSPHRGADSGNTIYF. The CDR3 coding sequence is TGTGCCAGCAGCCCTCACAGGGGCGCTGACTCTGGAAACACCATATATTTT.

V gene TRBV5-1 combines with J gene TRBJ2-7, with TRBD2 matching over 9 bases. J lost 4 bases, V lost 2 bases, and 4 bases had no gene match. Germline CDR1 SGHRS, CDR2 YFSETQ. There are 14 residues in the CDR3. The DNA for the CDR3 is TGCGCCAGCAGCTTAAATCTAGCGGGGTACGAGCAGTACTTC. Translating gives CASSLNLAGYEQYF.